This is a list of T cell receptor beta chains from one sample in a study of blood T cell repertoires in COVID-19. The assay was immunoSEQ multiplex PCR, and TCRdb's table has in-frame clones only and misses some. The sample records 84,000 or so clones, over 80% being singletons. The sequenced sample was peripheral blood. The source is a woman in her seventies with active or convalescent COVID-19. CDR3s include the opening cysteine and the closing phenylalanine or tryptophan. D genes are given only for firm matches. Where a row states a size, it is once, few, many or the class of an expanded clone; other rows omit it.

TRBV7-8	TRBJ1-1	NA	NA	TGTGCCAGCACCCGGTTGAAAGGGGCCGCTTTCTTT	CASTRLKGAAFF
TRBV11-3	TRBJ2-1	NA	TRBD1	TGTGCCAGCAGCTCATCCTCCGGGACAGGGTTCTACAATGAGCAGTTCTTC	CASSSSSGTGFYNEQFF
TRBV4-1	TRBJ2-3	NA	TRBD1	TGCGCCAGCAGCCAAGCTAGGGGAGCGGACAGGAGGACAGATACGCAGTATTTT	CASSQARGADRRTDTQYF
TRBV12-3/TRBV12-4	TRBJ1-1	NA	NA	TGTGCCAGCAGTTTCGGCCCAGGCCCTGAAGCTTTCTTT	CASSFGPGPEAFF
TRBV10-1	TRBJ1-1	NA	TRBD1	TGCGCCAGCAGTAACTCGGACAGGGGTTCTTTCTTT	CASSNSDRGSFF
TRBV7-9	TRBJ1-1	NA	TRBD1	TGTGCCAGCAGATCGGGACAGGGGAGGTCTGAAGCTTTCTTT	CASRSGQGRSEAFF
TRBV6-5	TRBJ2-1	NA	TRBD1	TGTGCCAGCAGTCACCGGGACAGGGGCTTCAATGAGCAGTTCTTC	CASSHRDRGFNEQFF
TRBV7-9	TRBJ1-3	NA	NA	TGTGCCAGCAGCGCTCTGGGAGGTGTGAGAAACACCATATATTTT	CASSALGGVRNTIYF
TRBV6-5	TRBJ1-6	NA	TRBD1	TGTGCCAGCACAGAGGGACAGGGAGCCTCACCCCTCCACTTT	CASTEGQGASPLHF
TRBV6-2/TRBV6-3	TRBJ1-1	NA	TRBD1	TGTGCCAGCAGTTATATACTAGGGGGCGCGGACACTGAAGCTTTCTTT	CASSYILGGADTEAFF
TRBV5-1	TRBJ1-6	NA	TRBD1	TGCGCCAGCAGCTTGGCCGGACAGGGATTCTCACCCCTCCACTTT	CASSLAGQGFSPLHF
TRBV21-1	TRBJ1-5	NA	NA	TGTGCCAGCAGCAAAGCGCGGGGGGGGGACAGATGGCGGTATCAGCCCCAGCATTTT	CASSKARGGDRWRYQPQHF
TRBV19	TRBJ2-2	NA	NA	TGTGCCAGTAGCCCTGAAGACAGAGCGCTCGCGAACACCGGGGAGCTGTTTTTT	CASSPEDRALANTGELFF
TRBV20-1	TRBJ2-7	NA	TRBD2	TGCAGTGCTAGTCGAGCGGGGGAGGTCTCCTACGAGCAGTACTTC	CSASRAGEVSYEQYF
TRBV27	TRBJ1-1	NA	TRBD1	TGTGCCAGCCGGGACAGTGGGAACACTGAAGCTTTCTTT	CASRDSGNTEAFF
TRBV18	TRBJ1-5	NA	TRBD1	TGTGCCAGCTCACCCGACAGGGGCCGACAGCCCCAGCATTTT	CASSPDRGRQPQHF
TRBV6-6	TRBJ1-1	NA	NA	TGTGCCAGCACCCAACAGGGCCTCATGAACACTGAAGCTTTCTTT	CASTQQGLMNTEAFF
TRBV20-1	TRBJ1-2	NA	NA	TGCAGTTACCCAGATGGCTACACCTTC	CSYPDGYTF
TRBV24-1	TRBJ2-5	NA	NA	TGTGCCACCAGTCAAGGAGCAGGGGGGTACCAAGAGACCCAGTACTTC	CATSQGAGGYQETQYF
TRBV12-3/TRBV12-4	TRBJ1-1	NA	NA	TGTGCCAGCAGTTTAGGAATCAGTGAAGCTTTCTTT	CASSLGISEAFF
TRBV18	TRBJ2-7	NA	NA	TGTGCCAGTAGCCGGGACATTAAGGACGAGCAGTACTTC	CASSRDIKDEQYF
TRBV29-1	TRBJ1-2	NA	TRBD1	TGCAGCGTGGAAGCGGGACAGGGGCTGGATGGCTACACCTTC	CSVEAGQGLDGYTF
TRBV15	TRBJ2-1	NA	TRBD2	TGTGCCACCAGCAGAACTAGCGGGGGGGCCAGCAATGAGCAGTTCTTC	CATSRTSGGASNEQFF
TRBV10-3	TRBJ2-1	few	NA	TGTGCCACTAGGGAGGGCCAGGGGTGGCAGTTCTTC	CATREGQGWQFF
TRBV19	TRBJ1-5	NA	NA	TGTGCCAGTAGTCCGCCCCGCAGGGGCTATCAGCCCCAGCATTTT	CASSPPRRGYQPQHF
TRBV7-8	TRBJ2-1	NA	TRBD1	TGTGCCAGCAGCCCGGGACAGGGCCCAGGCAAGACCCCCTACAATGAGCAGTTCTTC	CASSPGQGPGKTPYNEQFF
TRBV3-1/TRBV3-2	TRBJ1-3	NA	TRBD1	TGTGCCAGCAGCCAAGGTCAGAAGGGGGCGCGCGGAAACACCATATATTTT	CASSQGQKGARGNTIYF
TRBV6-2/TRBV6-3	TRBJ1-1	NA	NA	TGTGCCAGCAGTTTTCACAGGGAAACTGAAGCTTTCTTT	CASSFHRETEAFF
TRBV6-5	TRBJ2-7	few	NA	TGTGCCAGCAACACCCAAGCCGGGACTCACTACGAGCAGTACTTC	CASNTQAGTHYEQYF
TRBV5-4	TRBJ2-3	NA	TRBD2	TGTGCCAGCAGCTACCGTTGGACTAGCGGGGGGGCAGATACGCAGTATTTT	CASSYRWTSGGADTQYF
TRBV9	TRBJ2-5	NA	TRBD2	TGTGCCAGCAGCGCTTCGGGGGGAAAGGAGACCCAGTACTTC	CASSASGGKETQYF
TRBV6-6	TRBJ1-2	NA	TRBD1	TGTGCCAGCACAGGGGGCGCATATGGCTACACCTTC	CASTGGAYGYTF
TRBV4-2	TRBJ2-7	NA	TRBD2	TGTGCCAGCAGCCCTAGCGGGATCTCCTACGAGCAGTACTTC	CASSPSGISYEQYF
TRBV7-9	TRBJ1-3	NA	TRBD1	TGTGCCAGCAGCCTACTCACAGGGGAGATTGGGGGAAACACCATATATTTT	CASSLLTGEIGGNTIYF
TRBV6-5	TRBJ1-1	NA	NA	TGTGCCAGCAGTCCAAGGGGAAACACTGAAGCTTTCTTT	CASSPRGNTEAFF
TRBV5-4	TRBJ2-7	few	TRBD1	TGTGCCAGCAGCTTTTCCCTGACAGGGGGAAAGAACGAGCAGTACTTC	CASSFSLTGGKNEQYF
TRBV4-1	TRBJ2-6	NA	NA	TGCGCCAGCAGCCAAACAGGCAGGGTCTCTGGGGCCAACGTCCTGACTTTC	CASSQTGRVSGANVLTF
TRBV20-1	TRBJ2-5	NA	NA	TGCAGTGCTAGTAGGGGACAAGGGGAGACCCAGTACTTC	CSASRGQGETQYF
TRBV7-2	TRBJ2-1	NA	TRBD2	TGTGCCAGCAGCTTTAGCGGGGAAAGGGGGAATGAGCAGTTCTTC	CASSFSGERGNEQFF
TRBV10-3	TRBJ2-1	once	NA	TGTGCCATCAGTGAGTCGAGGCAGAACTACAATGAGCAGTTCTTC	CAISESRQNYNEQFF
TRBV18	TRBJ1-1	NA	NA	TGTGCCAGCTCACCCTTAGTGGGGGCGAACACTGAAGCTTTCTTT	CASSPLVGANTEAFF
TRBV2	TRBJ1-5	NA	NA	TGTGCCAGCAGTGACGCAGGTACAGCTCAGCCCCAGCATTTT	CASSDAGTAQPQHF
TRBV2	TRBJ1-1	once	TRBD1	TGTGCCAGCATCTTCCCGGGACAGGGGGGGGGAGCTTTCTTT	CASIFPGQGGGAFF
TRBV24-1	TRBJ2-3	NA	TRBD2	TGTGCCACCAGTGATCCCGGGACTACGGCAGATACGCAGTATTTT	CATSDPGTTADTQYF
TRBV7-2	TRBJ1-1	NA	NA	TGTGCCAGCAGCTTCGGAGGCTCAGGGGTGACTGAAGCTTTCTTT	CASSFGGSGVTEAFF
TRBV21-1	TRBJ1-5	NA	NA	TGTGCCAGCAGCACGGACAGGGGTCGGGGTTGCAATCAGCCCCAGCATTTT	CASSTDRGRGCNQPQHF
TRBV5-4	TRBJ2-2	NA	TRBD1	TGTGCCAGCAGCTCACCGGGACAGGGGACCGGGGAGCTGTTTTTT	CASSSPGQGTGELFF
TRBV15	TRBJ2-4	NA	NA	TGTGCCACCAGCCCCCGAGGGGGATCAGGAAACATTCAGTACTTC	CATSPRGGSGNIQYF
TRBV4-1	TRBJ2-3	NA	NA	TGCGCCAGCAGCCAACCCGACGGGGGATATACGCAGTATTTT	CASSQPDGGYTQYF
TRBV7-2	TRBJ2-3	NA	NA	TGTGCCAGCAGCTTAGGGCGGGGCTGGAGCACAGATACGCAGTATTTT	CASSLGRGWSTDTQYF
TRBV5-1	TRBJ2-6	NA	NA	TGCGCCAGCACTAGTTCACCGGTCTCTGGGGCCAACGTCCTGACTTTC	CASTSSPVSGANVLTF
TRBV10-2	TRBJ1-1	NA	NA	TGCGCCAGCAGTGAGTCCCGTTATGAAGCTTTCTTT	CASSESRYEAFF
TRBV5-4	TRBJ2-1	NA	TRBD2	TGTGCCAGTAGCCCGGGACTAGAGTACAATGAGCAGTTCTTC	CASSPGLEYNEQFF
TRBV5-1	TRBJ2-2	once	TRBD1	TGCGCCAGCAGTTCGGACAGGGGGCGGACCGGGGAGCTGTTTTTT	CASSSDRGRTGELFF
TRBV2	TRBJ2-7	NA	TRBD2	TGTGCCAGCGGCATAGCGGGGGGCACATCCGAGCAGTACTTC	CASGIAGGTSEQYF